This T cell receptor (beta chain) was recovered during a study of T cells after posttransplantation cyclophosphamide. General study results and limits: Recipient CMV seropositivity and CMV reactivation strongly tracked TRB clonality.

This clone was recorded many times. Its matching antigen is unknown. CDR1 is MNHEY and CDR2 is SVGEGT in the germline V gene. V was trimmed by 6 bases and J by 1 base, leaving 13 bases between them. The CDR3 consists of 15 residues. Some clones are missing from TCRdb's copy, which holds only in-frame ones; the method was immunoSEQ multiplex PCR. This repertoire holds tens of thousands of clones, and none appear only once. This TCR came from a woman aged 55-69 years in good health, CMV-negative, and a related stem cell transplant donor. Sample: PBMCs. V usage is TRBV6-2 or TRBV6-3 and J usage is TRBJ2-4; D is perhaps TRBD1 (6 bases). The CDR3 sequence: CASRHITGAKNIQYF. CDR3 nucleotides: TGTGCCAGCAGACACATTACAGGGGCCAAAAACATTCAGTACTTC.